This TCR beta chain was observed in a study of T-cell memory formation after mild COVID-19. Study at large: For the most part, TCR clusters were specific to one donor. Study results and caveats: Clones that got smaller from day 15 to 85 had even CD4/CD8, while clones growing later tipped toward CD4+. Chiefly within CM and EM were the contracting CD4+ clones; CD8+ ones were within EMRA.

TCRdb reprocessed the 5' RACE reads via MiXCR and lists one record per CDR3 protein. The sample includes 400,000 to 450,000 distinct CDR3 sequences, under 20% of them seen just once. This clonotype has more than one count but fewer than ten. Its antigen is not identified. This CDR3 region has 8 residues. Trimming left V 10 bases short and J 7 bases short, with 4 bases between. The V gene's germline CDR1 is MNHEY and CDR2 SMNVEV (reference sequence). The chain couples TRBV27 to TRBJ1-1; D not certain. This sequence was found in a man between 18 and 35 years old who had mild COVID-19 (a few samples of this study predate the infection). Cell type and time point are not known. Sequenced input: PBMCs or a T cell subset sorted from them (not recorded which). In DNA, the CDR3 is TGTGCCAACCGTGAAGCTTTCTTT. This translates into CANREAFF.